By proportion, the clone carrying this T cell receptor (beta chain) is medium-sized. Its cognate antigen is unknown. This specimen belongs to a study of immune evolution from preneoplasia to lung adenocarcinoma. Notes on the study in general: Top clone share appeared to fall from AAH through AIS, MIA, adenocarcinoma.

CDR3 length: 14 amino acids. Trimming removed 5 bases from V and 7 bases from J; junction bases left unmatched: 5. The germline gives CDR1 SGHNT, CDR2 YENEEA. Clones were sequenced by immunoSEQ multiplex PCR, and TCRdb holds only the in-frame ones, with some missing. Of about 41,000 clones listed, around 80% are singletons. This chain connects TRBV11-3 to TRBJ2-1, with 10 bases that match TRBD2. This clonotype was obtained from a person aged 55 to 75 with lung adenocarcinoma. Sample: FFPE invasive lung adenocarcinoma tissue. CDR3 DNA sequence: TGTGCCAGCAGCCAAGCGGGAGGGCCGAATGAGCAGTTCTTC. The encoded protein is CASSQAGGPNEQFF.